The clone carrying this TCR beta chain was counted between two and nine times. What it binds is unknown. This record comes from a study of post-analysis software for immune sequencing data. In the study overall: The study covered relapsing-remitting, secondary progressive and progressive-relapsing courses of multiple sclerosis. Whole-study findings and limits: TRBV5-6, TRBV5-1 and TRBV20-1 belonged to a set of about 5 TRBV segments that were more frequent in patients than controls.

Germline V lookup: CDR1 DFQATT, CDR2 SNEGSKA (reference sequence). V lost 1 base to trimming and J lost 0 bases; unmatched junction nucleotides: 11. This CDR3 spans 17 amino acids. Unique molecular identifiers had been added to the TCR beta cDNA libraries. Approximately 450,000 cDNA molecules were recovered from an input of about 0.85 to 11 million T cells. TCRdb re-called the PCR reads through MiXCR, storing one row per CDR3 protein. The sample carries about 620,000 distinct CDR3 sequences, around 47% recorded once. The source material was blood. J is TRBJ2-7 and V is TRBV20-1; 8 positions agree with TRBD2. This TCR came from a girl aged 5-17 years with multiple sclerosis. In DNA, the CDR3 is TGCAGTGCTAGAGTGATTAGCGGGGCCTACCGCTCCTACGAGCAGTACTTC. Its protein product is CSARVISGAYRSYEQYF.